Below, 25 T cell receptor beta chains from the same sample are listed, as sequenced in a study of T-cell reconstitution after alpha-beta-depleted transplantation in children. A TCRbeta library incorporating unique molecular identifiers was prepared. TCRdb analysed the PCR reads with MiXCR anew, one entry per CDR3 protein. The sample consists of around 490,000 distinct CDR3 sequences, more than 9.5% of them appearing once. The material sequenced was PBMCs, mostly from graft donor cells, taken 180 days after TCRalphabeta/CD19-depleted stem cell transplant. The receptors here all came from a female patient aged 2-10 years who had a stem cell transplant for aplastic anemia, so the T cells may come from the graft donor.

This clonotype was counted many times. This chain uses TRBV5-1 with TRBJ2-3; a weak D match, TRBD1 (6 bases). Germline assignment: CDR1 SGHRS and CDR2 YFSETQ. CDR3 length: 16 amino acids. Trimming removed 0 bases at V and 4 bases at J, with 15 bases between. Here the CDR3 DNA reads TGCGCCAGCAGCTTGGATTCCCAGGGGCGTGCAGATACGCAGTATTTT. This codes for CASSLDSQGRADTQYF.

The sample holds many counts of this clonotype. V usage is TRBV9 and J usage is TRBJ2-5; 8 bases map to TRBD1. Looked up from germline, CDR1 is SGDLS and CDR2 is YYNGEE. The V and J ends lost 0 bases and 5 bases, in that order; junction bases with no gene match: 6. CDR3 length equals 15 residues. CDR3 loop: CASSVAWDRLETQYF. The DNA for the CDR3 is TGTGCCAGCAGCGTAGCTTGGGACAGGCTGGAGACCCAGTACTTC.

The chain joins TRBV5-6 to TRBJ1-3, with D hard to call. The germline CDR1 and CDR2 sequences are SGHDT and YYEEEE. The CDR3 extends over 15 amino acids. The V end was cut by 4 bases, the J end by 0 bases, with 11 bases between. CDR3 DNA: TGTGCCAGCAGCCTCGGTCGTCCCTCTGGAAACACCATATATTTT. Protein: CASSLGRPSGNTIYF.

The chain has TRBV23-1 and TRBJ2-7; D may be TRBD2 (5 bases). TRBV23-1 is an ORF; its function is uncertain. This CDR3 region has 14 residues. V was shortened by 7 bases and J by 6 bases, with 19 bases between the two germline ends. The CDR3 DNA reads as TGCGCCAGCACAAAGCGCGGGTCCCTAGGCGAGCAGTACGTC. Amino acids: CASTKRGSLGEQYV.

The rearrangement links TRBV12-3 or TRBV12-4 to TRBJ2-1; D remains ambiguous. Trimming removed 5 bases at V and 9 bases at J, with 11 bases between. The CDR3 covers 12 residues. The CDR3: CASSHTGAEQFF. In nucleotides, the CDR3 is TGTGCCAGCAGTCACACGGGTGCTGAGCAGTTCTTC.

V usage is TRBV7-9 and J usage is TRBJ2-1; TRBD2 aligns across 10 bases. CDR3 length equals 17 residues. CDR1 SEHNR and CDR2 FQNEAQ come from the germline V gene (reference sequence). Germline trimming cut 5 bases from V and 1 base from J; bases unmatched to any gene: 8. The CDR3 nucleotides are TGTGCCAGCAGCAAGATTAGCGGGAGGATATCCTACAATGAGCAGTTCTTC. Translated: CASSKISGRISYNEQFF. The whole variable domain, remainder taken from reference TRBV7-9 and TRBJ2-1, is DTGVSQNPRHKITKRGQNVTFRCDPISEHNRLYWYRQTLGQGPEFLTYFQNEAQLEKSRLLSDRFSAERPKGSFSTLEIQRTEQGDSAMYLCASSKISGRISYNEQFFGPGTRLTVL.

The CDR3 nucleotides read TGTGCCAGTAGTCTACCGGGACCAAGTTACACCGGGGAGCTGTTTTTT. Protein sequence: CASSLPGPSYTGELFF. This chain uses TRBV19 with TRBJ2-2; either TRBD1 or TRBD2 may fit D (5 bases each). CDR1 LNHDA and CDR2 SQIVND come from the germline V gene (reference sequence). Trimming left V 5 bases short and J 3 bases short, with 16 bases between. CDR3 size: 16 residues. Full variable domain (missing parts from reference TRBV19 and TRBJ2-2): DGGITQSPKYLFRKEGQNVTLSCEQNLNHDAMYWYRQDPGQGLRLIYYSQIVNDFQKGDIAEGYSVSREKKESFPLTVTSAQKNPTAFYLCASSLPGPSYTGELFFGEGSRLTVL.

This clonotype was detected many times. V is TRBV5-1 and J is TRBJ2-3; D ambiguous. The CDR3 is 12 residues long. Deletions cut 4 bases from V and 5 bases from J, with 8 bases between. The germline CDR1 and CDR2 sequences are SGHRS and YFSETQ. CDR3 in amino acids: CASSPFGDTQYF. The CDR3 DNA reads TGCGCCAGCAGCCCCTTTGGAGATACGCAGTATTTT. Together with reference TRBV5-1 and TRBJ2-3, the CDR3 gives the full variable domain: KAGVTQTPRYLIKTRGQQVTLSCSPISGHRSVSWYQQTPGQGLQFLFEYFSETQRNKGNFPGRFSGRQFSNSRSEMNVSTLELGDSALYLCASSPFGDTQYFGPGTRLTVL.

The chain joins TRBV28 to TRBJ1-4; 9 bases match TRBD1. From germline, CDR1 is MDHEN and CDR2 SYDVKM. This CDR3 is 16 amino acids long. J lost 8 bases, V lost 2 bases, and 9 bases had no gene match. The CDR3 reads CASSLLPGQGREKLFF. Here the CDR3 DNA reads TGTGCCAGCAGTTTACTACCGGGACAGGGTCGGGAAAAACTGTTTTTT. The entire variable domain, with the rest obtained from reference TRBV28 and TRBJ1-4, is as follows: DVKVTQSSRYLVKRTGEKVFLECVQDMDHENMFWYRQDPGLGLRLIYFSYDVKMKEKGDIPEGYSVSREKKERFSLILESASTNQTSMYLCASSLLPGQGREKLFFGSGTQLSVL.

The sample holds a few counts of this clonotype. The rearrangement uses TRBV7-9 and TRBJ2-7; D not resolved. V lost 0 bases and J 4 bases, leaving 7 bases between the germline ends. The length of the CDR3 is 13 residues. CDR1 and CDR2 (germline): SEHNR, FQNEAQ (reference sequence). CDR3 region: CASSLADGYEQYV. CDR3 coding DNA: TGTGCCAGCAGCTTAGCGGACGGATACGAGCAGTACGTC.

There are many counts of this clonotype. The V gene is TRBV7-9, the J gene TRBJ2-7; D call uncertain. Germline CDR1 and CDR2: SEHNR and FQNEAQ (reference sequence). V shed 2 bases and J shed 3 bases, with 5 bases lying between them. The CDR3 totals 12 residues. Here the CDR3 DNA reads TGTGCCAGCAGCTTACAAGGCTACGAGCAGTACGTC. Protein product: CASSLQGYEQYV.

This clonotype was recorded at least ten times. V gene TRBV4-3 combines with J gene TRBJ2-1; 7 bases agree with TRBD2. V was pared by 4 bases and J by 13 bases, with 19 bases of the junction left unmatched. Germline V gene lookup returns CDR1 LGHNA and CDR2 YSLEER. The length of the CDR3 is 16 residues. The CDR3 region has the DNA TGCGCCAGCAGCCTCATCGCTTTCCCCCTTGCGGGAGAACAGTTCTTC. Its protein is CASSLIAFPLAGEQFF.

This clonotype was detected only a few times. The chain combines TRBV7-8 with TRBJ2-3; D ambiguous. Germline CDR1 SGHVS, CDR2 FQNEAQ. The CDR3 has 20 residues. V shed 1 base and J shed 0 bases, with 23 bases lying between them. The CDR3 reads CASSLVSYIPVLGSTDTQYF. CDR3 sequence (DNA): TGTGCCAGCAGCTTAGTCTCGTACATACCAGTTTTGGGTAGCACAGATACGCAGTATTTT.

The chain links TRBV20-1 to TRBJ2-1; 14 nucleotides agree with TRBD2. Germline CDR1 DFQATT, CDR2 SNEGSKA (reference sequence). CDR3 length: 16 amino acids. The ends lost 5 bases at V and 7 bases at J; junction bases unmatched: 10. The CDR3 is CSAGWTSGRSMNEQFF. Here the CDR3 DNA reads TGCAGTGCTGGCTGGACTAGCGGGAGGTCTATGAATGAGCAGTTCTTC.

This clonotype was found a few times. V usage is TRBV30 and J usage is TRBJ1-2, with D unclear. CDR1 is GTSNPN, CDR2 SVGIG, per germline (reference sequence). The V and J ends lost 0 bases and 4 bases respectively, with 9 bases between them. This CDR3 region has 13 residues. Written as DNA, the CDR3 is TGTGCCTGGAGTGTGAAGGGCTTCTATGGCTACACCTTC. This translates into CAWSVKGFYGYTF.

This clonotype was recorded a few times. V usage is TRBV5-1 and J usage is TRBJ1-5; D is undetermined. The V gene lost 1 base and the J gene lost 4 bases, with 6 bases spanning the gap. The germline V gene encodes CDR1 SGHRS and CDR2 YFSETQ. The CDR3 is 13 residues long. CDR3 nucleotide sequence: TGCGCCAGCAGCTTGACTCCTAATCAGCCCCAGCATTTT. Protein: CASSLTPNQPQHF. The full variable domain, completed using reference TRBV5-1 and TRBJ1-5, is KAGVTQTPRYLIKTRGQQVTLSCSPISGHRSVSWYQQTPGQGLQFLFEYFSETQRNKGNFPGRFSGRQFSNSRSEMNVSTLELGDSALYLCASSLTPNQPQHFGDGTRLSIL.

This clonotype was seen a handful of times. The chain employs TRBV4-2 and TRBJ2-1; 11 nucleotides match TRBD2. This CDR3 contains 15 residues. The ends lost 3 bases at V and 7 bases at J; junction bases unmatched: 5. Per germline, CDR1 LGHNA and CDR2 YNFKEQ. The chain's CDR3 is CASSQIAGGINEQFF. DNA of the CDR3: TGTGCCAGCAGCCAGATAGCGGGAGGGATAAATGAGCAGTTCTTC.

The CDR3 DNA sequence: TGTGCCAGCAGCTTAGCAATACTCCCTAGCGGGACCTACAATGAGCAGTTCTTC. It yields the protein CASSLAILPSGTYNEQFF. This chain uses TRBV11-1 with TRBJ2-1, with 9 bases lining up with TRBD2. V trimming: 0 bases; J trimming: 2 bases; junction bases outside the gene matches: 8. This CDR3 is built from 18 residues. Germline V gives CDR1 SGHAT, CDR2 FQDESV (reference sequence).

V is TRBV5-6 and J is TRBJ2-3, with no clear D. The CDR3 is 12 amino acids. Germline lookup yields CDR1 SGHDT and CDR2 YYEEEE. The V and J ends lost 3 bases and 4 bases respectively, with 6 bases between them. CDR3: CASSWRADTQYF. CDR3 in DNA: TGTGCCAGCAGCTGGAGAGCAGATACGCAGTATTTT.

The CDR3 DNA is TGTGCCAGCAGCTTAGCGATGGTGCTAGCCAAAAACATTCAGTACTTC. It encodes CASSLAMVLAKNIQYF. The rearrangement links TRBV7-2 to TRBJ2-4, with D unclear. CDR1 is SGHTA and CDR2 is FQGNSA in the germline V gene. V was pared by 0 bases and J by 0 bases, with 9 bases between. The CDR3 spans 16 residues.

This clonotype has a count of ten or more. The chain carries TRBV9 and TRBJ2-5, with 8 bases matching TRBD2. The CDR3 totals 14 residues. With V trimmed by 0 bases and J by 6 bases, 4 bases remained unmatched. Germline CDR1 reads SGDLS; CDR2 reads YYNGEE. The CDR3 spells CASSVELAGKTQYF. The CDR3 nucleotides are TGTGCCAGCAGCGTAGAGTTAGCGGGAAAGACCCAGTACTTC.

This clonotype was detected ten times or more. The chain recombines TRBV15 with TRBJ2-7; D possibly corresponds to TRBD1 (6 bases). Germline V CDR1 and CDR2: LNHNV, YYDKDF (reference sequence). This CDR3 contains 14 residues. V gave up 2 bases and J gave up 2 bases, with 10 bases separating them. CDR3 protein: CATSRRQVAYEQYF. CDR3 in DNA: TGTGCCACCAGCAGAAGACAGGTCGCCTACGAGCAGTACTTC. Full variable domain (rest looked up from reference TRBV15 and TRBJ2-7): DAMVIQNPRYQVTQFGKPVTLSCSQTLNHNVMYWYQQKSSQAPKLLFHYYDKDFNNEADTPDNFQSRRPNTSFCFLDIRSPGLGDTAMYLCATSRRQVAYEQYFGPGTRLTVT.

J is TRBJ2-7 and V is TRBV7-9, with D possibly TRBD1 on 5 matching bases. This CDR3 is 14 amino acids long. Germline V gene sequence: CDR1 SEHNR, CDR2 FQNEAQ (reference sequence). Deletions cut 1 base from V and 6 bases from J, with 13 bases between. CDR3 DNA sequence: TGTGCCAGCAGCTTAGTAGGCAGGGCCGGCGAGCAGTACTTC. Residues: CASSLVGRAGEQYF.

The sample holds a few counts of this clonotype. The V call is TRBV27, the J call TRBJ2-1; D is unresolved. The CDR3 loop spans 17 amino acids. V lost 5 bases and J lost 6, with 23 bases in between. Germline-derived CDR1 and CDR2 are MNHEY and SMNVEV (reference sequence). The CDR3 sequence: CASSPPLRRFMFNEQFF. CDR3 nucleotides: TGTGCCAGCAGTCCACCATTGCGCCGTTTTATGTTCAATGAGCAGTTCTTC.

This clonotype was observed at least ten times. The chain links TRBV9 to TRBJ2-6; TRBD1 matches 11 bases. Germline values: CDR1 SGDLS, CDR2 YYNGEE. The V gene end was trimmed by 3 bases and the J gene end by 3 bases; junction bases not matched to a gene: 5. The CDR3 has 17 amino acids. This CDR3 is CASSGTGGEFGANVLTF. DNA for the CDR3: TGTGCCAGCAGCGGGACAGGGGGCGAGTTTGGGGCCAACGTCCTGACTTTC.